The 9 T cell receptor beta chains listed next were all sequenced from one sample in a study of blood T cell repertoires in COVID-19. Generated by immunoSEQ multiplex PCR, the TCRdb table keeps only in-frame clones and is missing some. This table holds roughly 110,000 clones, roughly 80% found once. Sequencing was done on a sample of peripheral blood. The receptors were sampled from a man in his fifties with acute or convalescent COVID-19.

The V gene is TRBV5-1, the J gene TRBJ1-3; D is possibly TRBD1 (5 bases). Germline V gives CDR1 SGHRS, CDR2 YFSETQ. Deletions cut 0 bases from V and 4 bases from J, with 14 bases between. This CDR3 contains 16 residues. The CDR3 coding sequence is TGCGCCAGCAGCTTGGAGGCAGGACAACCCGGAAACACCATATATTTT. Translated: CASSLEAGQPGNTIYF. Full variable domain (missing parts from reference TRBV5-1 and TRBJ1-3): KAGVTQTPRYLIKTRGQQVTLSCSPISGHRSVSWYQQTPGQGLQFLFEYFSETQRNKGNFPGRFSGRQFSNSRSEMNVSTLELGDSALYLCASSLEAGQPGNTIYFGEGSWLTVV.

This chain connects TRBV28 to TRBJ1-4; possible D gene TRBD1, 6 bases. V dropped 5 bases and J dropped 8 bases, with 21 bases sitting between them. The germline V gene has CDR1 MDHEN and CDR2 SYDVKM. The CDR3 spans 16 residues. Written as DNA, the CDR3 is TGTGCCAGCAGTATAACCTCCGGGGGGCCAGTCGAAAAACTGTTTTTT. Its protein is CASSITSGGPVEKLFF.

On this clone itself: Other nucleotide sequences from this sample produce the same CDR3. J is TRBJ1-2 and V is TRBV5-1; 10 bases fit TRBD1. This CDR3 spans 15 amino acids. With V trimmed by 0 bases and J by 2 bases, 1 base remained unmatched. Germline-derived CDR1 and CDR2 are SGHRS and YFSETQ. The CDR3 DNA reads TGCGCCAGCAGCTTGGAGACAGGGGGCAACTATGGCTACACCTTC. Translated: CASSLETGGNYGYTF.

The CDR3 bases are TGCGCCAGCAGCCAACTGGACAGAAACTATGGCTACACCTTC. Its protein is CASSQLDRNYGYTF. The V call is TRBV4-1, the J call TRBJ1-2, with D perhaps matching TRBD1 (6 bases). The CDR3 loop spans 14 amino acids. Germline assignment: CDR1 MGHRA and CDR2 YSYEKL. V lost 2 bases to trimming and J lost 2 bases, with 9 bases between them.

This rearrangement joins TRBV7-9 to TRBJ1-2, with TRBD1 matching over 7 bases. The ends lost 4 bases at V and 7 bases at J; junction bases unmatched: 9. Germline assignment: CDR1 SEHNR and CDR2 FQNEAQ (reference sequence). The CDR3 spans 14 residues. CDR3 nucleotides: TGTGCCAGCAGCTCCGACGACAGGGTCGGTGGCTACACCTTC. This encodes CASSSDDRVGGYTF.

The chain carries TRBV5-1 and TRBJ1-1; the D gene is possibly TRBD1 (5 bases). The CDR3 runs to 14 residues. Trimming pared 2 bases from V and 5 bases from J, leaving 13 bases between. Germline CDR1 and CDR2: SGHRS and YFSETQ. The CDR3 DNA reads as TGCGCCAGCAGCTTCGGGGGAGGTTTGACTGAAGCTTTCTTT. This gives the protein CASSFGGGLTEAFF.

This sequence joins TRBV30 and TRBJ1-6, with 12 positions matching TRBD1. Germline loops: CDR1 GTSNPN, CDR2 SVGIG (reference sequence). This CDR3 region has 16 residues. J lost 10 bases, V lost 7 bases, and 14 bases had no gene match. The CDR3 protein is CASTGTGGSGGSPLHF. The CDR3 bases are TGTGCCTCCACCGGGACAGGGGGCTCGGGAGGCTCACCCCTCCACTTT.

The chain employs TRBV5-1 and TRBJ2-1; weak D call: TRBD1 (6 bases). The germline V and J ends were trimmed by 1 base and 5 bases, with 16 bases remaining between them. Germline loops: CDR1 SGHRS, CDR2 YFSETQ. The CDR3 extends over 16 amino acids. CDR3 sequence (DNA): TGCGCCAGCAGCTTGACAGCCGCAAGGGGGAACAATGAGCAGTTCTTC. It is translated as CASSLTAARGNNEQFF.

The chain recombines TRBV29-1 with TRBJ1-2; 8 bases line up with TRBD1. The V gene end was trimmed by 4 bases and the J gene end by 4 bases; junction bases not matched to a gene: 5. The CDR3 runs to 13 residues. Germline V gives CDR1 SQVTM, CDR2 ANQGSEA. CDR3 in DNA: TGCAGCGTTGCCGTCGACAGGGGCTATGGCTACACCTTC. Encoded protein: CSVAVDRGYGYTF.